The sequence of this TCR beta chain was determined in a study of blood T cell repertoires in COVID-19. Germline CDR1 is MGHDK and CDR2 is SYGVNS. Unmatched junction bases numbered 17, after V lost 6 bases and J lost 10 bases. This CDR3 has 17 residues. Some clones are missing from TCRdb's copy, which holds only in-frame ones; the method was immunoSEQ multiplex PCR. The profile shows more than 350,000 clones, about 87% of them singletons. This clonotype was sampled from a woman in her 50s who had recovered from COVID-19. This chain joins TRBV25-1 and TRBJ1-6; 8 bases are a match to TRBD1. Sequenced material: PBMCs or T cells enriched from blood (not recorded which). CDR3 amino acids: CASSGRQGPVGGSPLHF. The CDR3 DNA reads as TGTGCCAGCAGCGGCAGACAGGGGCCCGTAGGAGGGTCACCCCTCCACTTT.